This TCR beta chain originates from a study of T cell responses to AZD1222 COVID-19 vaccine. Study results and limitations: Within unmutated variant regions lay the reported targets of nearly half of spike-specific TCRs.

This clone appeared a single time. Its antigen is as yet unknown. Assay used: immunoSEQ multiplex PCR; TCRdb lists only in-frame clones, some missing. The table has about 130,000 clones, 70% to 90% seen once. From germline, CDR1 is ENHRY and CDR2 SYGVKD. This CDR3 has 14 amino acids. V was shortened by 7 bases and J by 4 bases, with 16 bases between the two germline ends. The sample in question was peripheral blood, obtained on day 0 of AZD1222 vaccination. This sequence was found in an adult in good health. The genes are TRBV10-3 and TRBJ1-1; no reliable D call. The CDR3 region is CAITRTASGTEAFF. The DNA of the CDR3 is TGTGCCATCACCCGGACCGCCTCGGGCACTGAAGCTTTCTTT.